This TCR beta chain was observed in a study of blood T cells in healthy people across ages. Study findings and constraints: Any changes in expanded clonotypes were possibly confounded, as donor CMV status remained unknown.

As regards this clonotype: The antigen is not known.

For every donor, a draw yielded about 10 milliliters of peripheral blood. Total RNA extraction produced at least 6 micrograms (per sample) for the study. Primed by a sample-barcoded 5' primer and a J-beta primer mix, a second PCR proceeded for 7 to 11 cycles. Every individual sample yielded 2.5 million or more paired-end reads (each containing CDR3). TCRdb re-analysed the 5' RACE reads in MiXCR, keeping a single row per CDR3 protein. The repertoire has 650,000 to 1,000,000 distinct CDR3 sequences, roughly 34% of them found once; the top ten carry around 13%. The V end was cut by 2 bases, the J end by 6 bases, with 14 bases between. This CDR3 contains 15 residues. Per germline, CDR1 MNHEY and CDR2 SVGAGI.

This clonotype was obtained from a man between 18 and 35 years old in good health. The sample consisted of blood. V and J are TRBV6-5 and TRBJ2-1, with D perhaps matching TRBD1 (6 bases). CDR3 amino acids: CASSYRGWGVNEQFF. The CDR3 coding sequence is TGTGCCAGCAGTTACAGGGGGTGGGGCGTCAATGAGCAGTTCTTC.